Sequencing of this TCR beta chain was carried out in a study of T cell repertoires in cytomegalovirus infection. Study context: Through public TCR beta signatures, both CMV infection and matching HLA type were indicated.

TCRdb re-called the reads through MiXCR, storing one row per CDR3 protein. The table shows around 280,000 distinct CDR3 sequences, with approximately 14% occurring only once. There are many counts of this clonotype. Germline V gene data show CDR1 as SEHNR and CDR2 as FQNEAQ (reference sequence). V was pared by 2 bases and J by 0 bases, with 12 bases between. CDR3 length: 16 amino acids. This chain links TRBV7-9 with TRBJ2-3; possibly TRBD2 for D (6 bases). Sequenced sample: PBMCs. The sequence derives from a human donor in good health (CMV status not recorded). Some clones in this sample may be carry-over from other donors' samples. CDR3 sequence: CASSLMRDSSTDTQYF. CDR3 in DNA: TGTGCCAGCAGCTTAATGCGGGATTCTAGCACAGATACGCAGTATTTT.